The sequence of this T cell receptor (beta chain) was determined in a study of cytomegalovirus exposure and HLA in healthy donors. For the study at large: Findings of an earlier analysis included about 100 million unique TCR beta sequences from roughly 190 million T cells. Study-wide points: When presence/absence was analysed, sequencing depth was taken to be roughly uniform across donors. Segments of the TCR beta V type were, in most cases, productive about 87% or about 30% of the time in an earlier analysis. Some V segments, TRBV6-2 and TRBV6-3 among them, were indistinguishable and were therefore excluded.

V trimming: 1 base; J trimming: 6 bases; junction bases outside the gene matches: 5. The germline V gene encodes CDR1 LGHNA and CDR2 YSLEER. The CDR3 runs 14 residues. This PCR relied on a set of 60 Vbeta primers and 13 Jbeta primers. The method was immunoSEQ multiplex PCR; TCRdb's version includes in-frame clones alone and lacks a portion of them. This sample carries under 200,000 clones, approximately 67% of them seen once, and the ten largest clones take 2.5% to 3.5%. Note on this clone: The target antigen is unknown.

The clonotype was recovered from a man aged 35-49 years in good health and CMV-seronegative. The chain joins TRBV4-3 to TRBJ1-1; 7 bases align to TRBD1. The sample consisted of PBMCs. The CDR3: CASSQGQGLAEAFF. The CDR3 DNA follows: TGCGCCAGCAGCCAAGGACAGGGCCTAGCTGAAGCTTTCTTT.